The rows below give T cell receptor beta chains drawn from one sample of a study of blood T cells in healthy people across ages. TCRdb called the 5' RACE reads again in MiXCR, with one record for every CDR3 protein. The top ten hold roughly 30% of the sample, which has hundreds of thousands of distinct CDR3 sequences, more than 40% seen once. The material sequenced was blood. The receptors derive from a woman aged 55-70 years in good health. Each CDR3 is given with its conserved first and last residue. The D gene is left open where the match is weak. Clone size appears in some rows only: once, few, many, or a class for an expanded clone.

-,-,TRBV20-1,TRBJ2-1,CSARKNEQFF,TGCAGTGCTAGAAAGAATGAGCAGTTCTTC
TRBD1,few,TRBV6-4,TRBJ2-1,CASSGNRGSYNEQFF,TGTGCCAGCAGTGGAAACAGGGGTTCATACAATGAGCAGTTCTTC
TRBD1,-,TRBV4-1,TRBJ1-3,CASSVRTGSGNTIYF,TGCGCCAGCAGCGTACGGACAGGTTCTGGAAACACCATATATTTT
-,-,TRBV3-1,TRBJ1-1,CASSSDRNEAFF,TGTGCCAGCAGCTCCGACAGAAATGAAGCTTTCTTT
-,-,TRBV27,TRBJ2-7,CASSFLSGRLGDEQYF,TGTGCCAGCAGTTTCCTCTCGGGACGGTTGGGAGACGAGCAGTACTTC
-,once,TRBV28,TRBJ1-2,CASLSGENYGYTF,TGTGCCAGCCTCTCTGGAGAAAACTATGGCTACACCTTC
TRBD1,-,TRBV20-1,TRBJ1-5,CSASRGQGSNQPQHF,TGCAGTGCTAGTAGGGGGCAGGGAAGCAATCAGCCCCAGCATTTT
TRBD2,-,TRBV18,TRBJ2-7,CASSPQGLAVEQYF,TGTGCCAGCTCACCCCAAGGACTAGCGGTCGAGCAGTACTTC
-,-,TRBV12-5,TRBJ2-7,CASGAGALGSEQYF,TGTGCTAGTGGTGCGGGGGCCTTAGGGAGCGAGCAGTACTTC
-,-,TRBV4-3,TRBJ1-1,CASSGKREAFF,TGCGCCAGCAGCGGAAAAAGGGAAGCTTTCTTT
-,-,TRBV20-1,TRBJ2-1,CSARGARNYKEQFF,TGCAGTGCTAGAGGGGCGAGAAACTACAAGGAGCAGTTCTTC
TRBD2,once,TRBV6-5,TRBJ2-7,CASKRSGASSYNEQYF,TGTGCCAGCAAGCGTAGCGGGGCAAGCTCCTACAATGAGCAGTACTTC
-,few,TRBV24-1,TRBJ2-3,CATSEPGAWEDTQYF,TGTGCCACCAGTGAACCGGGGGCCTGGGAAGATACGCAGTATTTT
TRBD2,few,TRBV27,TRBJ2-7,CASSLRSAGARYEQYF,TGTGCCAGCAGTTTAAGGTCGGCGGGAGCTCGATACGAGCAGTACTTC
-,-,TRBV12-3/TRBV12-4,TRBJ1-1,CASSDRITEAFF,TGTGCCAGCAGCGACAGGATCACTGAAGCTTTCTTT
TRBD2,few,TRBV20-1,TRBJ2-3,CSARTTSGLDTQYF,TGCAGTGCTAGAACGACTAGCGGGTTAGATACGCAGTATTTT
-,-,TRBV10-3,TRBJ2-7,CAISESSTYEQYF,TGTGCCATCAGTGAGTCGAGTACCTACGAGCAGTACTTC
-,few,TRBV20-1,TRBJ1-1,CSARLPTGNTEAFF,TGCAGTGCTAGGCTGCCGACAGGGAACACTGAAGCTTTCTTT
TRBD2,-,TRBV2,TRBJ2-7,CASTLGLPISYEQYF,TGTGCCAGCACCTTGGGACTACCAATCTCCTACGAGCAGTACTTC
-,few,TRBV15,TRBJ2-1,CATSRGSGSALNEQFF,TGTGCCACCAGCAGAGGGAGCGGATCGGCCCTCAATGAGCAGTTCTTC
-,-,TRBV7-2,TRBJ2-1,CASSQDRYGQFF,TGTGCCAGCAGCCAAGACCGGTATGGGCAGTTCTTC
TRBD1,-,TRBV28,TRBJ2-7,CASSIGGRNEQYF,TGTGCCAGCAGTATAGGGGGCAGAAACGAGCAGTACTTC
-,once,TRBV6-6,TRBJ2-1,CASTLPDSSYNEQFF,TGTGCCAGCACCTTGCCTGACAGCTCCTACAATGAGCAGTTCTTC
-,-,TRBV28,TRBJ2-2,CASSLRPNTGELFF,TGTGCCAGCAGTTTAAGGCCGAACACCGGGGAGCTGTTTTTT
-,-,TRBV9,TRBJ2-5,CACSVREWSRETQYF,TGTGCCTGCAGCGTCAGGGAGTGGAGTCGGGAGACCCAGTACTTC
-,-,TRBV28,TRBJ2-7,CASRPETGSYEQYF,TGTGCCAGCAGACCCGAGACAGGTAGCTACGAGCAGTACTTC
TRBD1,-,TRBV7-2,TRBJ2-1,CASSPHQTGANEQFF,TGTGCCAGCAGCCCTCACCAAACAGGGGCGAATGAGCAGTTCTTC
-,few,TRBV20-1,TRBJ2-3,CSARVAGTSTDTQYF,TGCAGTGCTAGAGTGGCGGGAACTAGCACAGATACGCAGTATTTT
-,-,TRBV19,TRBJ2-1,CASSTPLGLGSSYNEQFF,TGTGCCAGTAGTACTCCCCTTGGACTGGGTAGCTCCTACAATGAGCAGTTCTTC
-,few,TRBV7-9,TRBJ1-2,CASSLGADGDYGYTF,TGTGCCAGCAGCTTGGGTGCCGATGGGGACTATGGCTACACCTTC
-,-,TRBV6-5,TRBJ1-2,CASSYLGTGYGYTF,TGTGCCAGCAGTTACTTAGGGACGGGTTATGGCTACACCTTC
-,-,TRBV28,TRBJ2-7,CASLSQGPPYEQYF,TGTGCCAGCCTGAGTCAGGGTCCCCCCTACGAGCAGTACTTC
-,few,TRBV30,TRBJ2-3,CAWSPGSTDTQYF,TGTGCCTGGAGTCCAGGGAGCACGGATACGCAGTATTTT
TRBD1,few,TRBV20-1,TRBJ2-5,CSAERQGRETQYF,TGCAGTGCCGAACGACAGGGGCGGGAGACCCAGTACTTC
TRBD2,-,TRBV5-1,TRBJ2-5,CASSPKATSYNEQYF,TGCGCCAGCAGCCCCAAAGCGACTAGCTACAATGAGCAGTACTTC
-,-,TRBV9,TRBJ2-1,CASSPRAGSENEQFF,TGTGCCAGCAGTCCGCGGGCAGGGTCAGAAAATGAGCAGTTCTTC
-,-,TRBV6-2/TRBV6-3,TRBJ2-7,CASSLGLTYNEQYF,TGTGCCAGCAGTTTGGGACTTACTTACAATGAGCAGTACTTC
TRBD1,once,TRBV9,TRBJ2-7,CASLRTGRGSGLIYEQYF,TGTGCCAGCTTAAGGACAGGGCGCGGGTCCGGACTGATTTACGAGCAGTACTTC
-,-,TRBV29-1,TRBJ2-3,CSAPQESGFTDTQYF,TGCAGCGCTCCACAGGAATCGGGCTTCACAGATACGCAGTATTTT
TRBD1,-,TRBV20-1,TRBJ2-7,CSARETGGAYEQYF,TGCAGTGCTAGGGAGACAGGGGGCGCGTACGAGCAGTACTTC
-,-,TRBV20-1,TRBJ1-1,CSGDTNTEAFF,TGCAGTGGGGACACGAACACTGAAGCTTTCTTT
TRBD2,-,TRBV20-1,TRBJ2-3,CSDNSGEHTDTQYF,TGCAGTGATAATAGCGGGGAACACACAGATACGCAGTATTTT
TRBD1,-,TRBV7-3,TRBJ2-5,CASSPQGNVQETQYF,TGTGCCAGCAGCCCACAGGGGAATGTCCAAGAGACCCAGTACTTC
TRBD1,-,TRBV20-1,TRBJ1-2,CSAKDRGQSYGYTF,TGCAGTGCTAAGGACAGGGGGCAAAGCTATGGCTACACCTTC
TRBD2,-,TRBV6-5,TRBJ2-3,CASRPRGRGTDTQYF,TGTGCCAGCAGGCCCCGCGGGAGGGGGACAGATACGCAGTATTTT
-,-,TRBV30,TRBJ2-5,CAWNREVGETQYF,TGTGCCTGGAACCGAGAGGTTGGAGAGACCCAGTACTTC
TRBD2,-,TRBV7-2,TRBJ2-1,CASSPPGGRALEQFF,TGTGCCAGCAGCCCACCTGGCGGGAGGGCCCTCGAGCAGTTCTTC
TRBD1,-,TRBV24-1,TRBJ2-4,CATSDGDRDIQYF,TGTGCCACCAGTGACGGGGACAGGGACATTCAGTACTTC
TRBD1,-,TRBV14,TRBJ1-2,CASSPRYQGGGYTF,TGTGCCAGCAGCCCCCGGTACCAGGGGGGGGGCTACACCTTC
TRBD2,-,TRBV13,TRBJ2-1,CASSPDSGSSYNEQFF,TGTGCCAGCAGCCCCGACAGCGGGAGCTCCTACAATGAGCAGTTCTTC
-,-,TRBV6-6,TRBJ2-6,CASTPRGAGANVLTF,TGTGCCAGCACTCCACGTGGGGCTGGGGCCAACGTCCTGACTTTC
-,-,TRBV20-1,TRBJ2-1,CSARTGGEEQFF,TGCAGTGCTAGAACCGGGGGTGAGGAGCAGTTCTTC
-,-,TRBV28,TRBJ2-1,CASGGYRIDSYNEQFF,TGTGCCAGCGGAGGGTACCGGATTGACAGTTACAATGAGCAGTTCTTC
-,few,TRBV12-3/TRBV12-4,TRBJ2-3,CASRLLGADTQYF,TGTGCCAGCAGACTGCTGGGCGCAGATACGCAGTATTTT
TRBD2,many,TRBV5-6,TRBJ2-4,CASSLAEASGRRGLAKNIQYF,TGTGCCAGCAGCTTGGCCGAGGCTAGCGGGCGCCGGGGGTTAGCCAAAAACATTCAGTACTTC
TRBD2,once,TRBV20-1,TRBJ2-3,CSAASGRITDTQYF,TGCAGTGCTGCTAGCGGGAGGATAACAGATACGCAGTATTTT
TRBD2,-,TRBV9,TRBJ2-5,CASSKTSGRETQYF,TGTGCCAGCAGCAAGACTAGCGGGAGGGAGACCCAGTACTTC
TRBD2,-,TRBV6-5,TRBJ2-3,CASSRGLAGGSDTQYF,TGTGCCAGCAGTAGAGGACTAGCGGGAGGGTCAGATACGCAGTATTTT